This TCR beta chain was obtained from a study of glioma-infiltrating T cells after dendritic cell vaccination. In the study overall: At biweekly intervals, patients got three intradermal dendritic cell vaccine injections.

Amplification used 60 V beta primers and 13 J beta primers. TCRdb keeps only in-frame clones here, not all; method: immunoSEQ multiplex PCR. The data contain 72,000 or so clones, around 86% of them seen just once; the ten biggest clones take up 2% to 2.5%. Time point described: after dendritic cell vaccination, including at tumor progression/relapse. Trimming left V 7 bases short and J 1 base short, with 16 bases between. The germline V gene has CDR1 LNHDA and CDR2 SQIVND (reference sequence). The CDR3 loop spans 15 amino acids. The material sequenced was blood, taken after dendritic cell vaccination. V gene TRBV19 combines with J gene TRBJ1-1, with a weak D call TRBD1 (5 bases). This sequence was found in a human donor with glioblastoma. Here the CDR3 DNA reads TGTGCCAGTAAAGGAGGGGAGGTATGGAACACTGAAGCTTTCTTT. The encoded protein is CASKGGEVWNTEAFF. Looking up the rest from reference TRBV19 and TRBJ1-1 gives the full variable domain: DGGITQSPKYLFRKEGQNVTLSCEQNLNHDAMYWYRQDPGQGLRLIYYSQIVNDFQKGDIAEGYSVSREKKESFPLTVTSAQKNPTAFYLCASKGGEVWNTEAFFGQGTRLTVV.